The next 11 T cell receptor beta chains were all read from a single sample in a study of OX40 agonist ivuxolimab in advanced cancers. The method was immunoSEQ multiplex PCR; TCRdb's version includes in-frame clones alone and lacks a portion of them. The sample shows 70,000 or so clones, roughly 90% of them seen only once. The input for sequencing was CD4+ or CD8+ T cells sorted from blood, taken in a trial of the OX40 agonist ivuxolimab. Receptor source: an adult with an advanced solid tumor such as melanoma, head and neck, liver or kidney cancer.

The V gene is TRBV6-6, the J gene TRBJ2-7; no firm D call. The CDR3 totals 13 residues. Germline V CDR1 and CDR2: MNHNY, SVGAGI (reference sequence). Deletions cut 6 bases from V and 1 base from J, with 10 bases between. For the CDR3, the DNA is TGTGCCAGCAGCTCCTTTCGATCCTACGAGCAGTACTTC. It codes for CASSSFRSYEQYF.

CDR3 sequence reads: CASRDGWNTIYF. The DNA for the CDR3 is TGTGCCAGCAGAGACGGTTGGAACACCATATATTTT. The chain is built from TRBV25-1 and TRBJ1-3; D is undetermined. Germline V gives CDR1 MGHDK, CDR2 SYGVNS. V dropped 6 bases and J dropped 7 bases, with 10 bases sitting between them. The CDR3 runs to 12 residues.

The chain is built from TRBV6-4 and TRBJ1-1; weak D call: TRBD1 (5 bases). CDR1 MRHNA and CDR2 SNTAGT come from the germline V gene. The CDR3 sequence is 14 residues long. V lost 6 bases to trimming and J lost 5 bases, with 16 bases between them. CDR3 in DNA: TGTGCCAGCAGCCCCTCGGGGGATCATACTGAAGCTTTCTTT. Translation: CASSPSGDHTEAFF.

V and J are TRBV6-1 and TRBJ2-1; TRBD2 might be the D (6 bases). This CDR3 is built from 15 residues. V was shortened by 7 bases and J by 9 bases, with 22 bases between the two germline ends. Germline loops: CDR1 MNHNS, CDR2 SASEGT. CDR3 nucleotides: TGTGCCAGCAACCGCCTCGGGACTTCCGGGGGTGAGCAGTTCTTC. Translating it yields CASNRLGTSGGEQFF.

This clone was seen only once. The chain combines TRBV28 with TRBJ1-1; D ambiguous. Germline V CDR1 and CDR2: MDHEN, SYDVKM. The CDR3 has 17 residues. With 10 bases removed from V and 1 base from J, the gap between germline ends came to 25 bases. CDR3: CATLKAGKGIGNTEAFF. DNA of the CDR3: TGTGCCACCCTCAAGGCCGGCAAGGGAATCGGGAACACTGAAGCTTTCTTT.

The chain recombines TRBV15 with TRBJ2-7; no firm D call. V dropped 0 bases and J dropped 2 bases, with 8 bases sitting between them. The length of the CDR3 is 14 residues. Germline V gene lookup returns CDR1 LNHNV and CDR2 YYDKDF (reference sequence). Here the CDR3 DNA reads TGTGCCACCAGCAGAGACAAAGCCACCTACGAGCAGTACTTC. Translating gives CATSRDKATYEQYF.

The J gene is TRBJ2-3, the V gene TRBV25-1; D is unclear. The germline CDR1 and CDR2 sequences are MGHDK and SYGVNS. Trimming shortened V by 3 bases and J by 3 bases, and 4 bases separated the two germline ends. The CDR3 loop spans 12 amino acids. The CDR3 here is CASSDLTDTQYF. CDR3 sequence (DNA): TGTGCCAGCAGTGACCTGACAGATACGCAGTATTTT.

The rearrangement links TRBV7-7 to TRBJ2-7; 11 bases match TRBD2. The CDR3 runs 15 residues. V was pared by 1 base and J by 5 bases, with 4 bases of the junction left unmatched. CDR1 is SSHAT, CDR2 FNYEAQ, per germline (reference sequence). CDR3 sequence reads: CASSLVLAGADEQYF. The CDR3 region has the DNA TGTGCCAGCAGCTTAGTACTAGCGGGAGCTGACGAGCAGTACTTC.

The CDR3 protein is CASSFRRQGRQETQYF. The DNA for the CDR3 is TGTGCCAGCAGCTTTCGGAGACAGGGGCGCCAAGAGACCCAGTACTTC. The chain carries TRBV5-4 and TRBJ2-5, with TRBD1 matching 8 bases. Trimming removed 2 bases from V and 1 base from J; junction bases left unmatched: 7. Germline V gene lookup returns CDR1 SGHNT and CDR2 YYREEE (reference sequence). CDR3 length: 16 residues.

The rearrangement joins TRBV18 to TRBJ2-3, with TRBD2 as a possible D gene (5 bases). V was trimmed by 6 bases and J by 1 base, leaving 8 bases between them. The germline V gene encodes CDR1 KGHSH and CDR2 LQKENI. The CDR3 extends over 13 amino acids. The DNA for the CDR3 is TGTGCCAGCTCTACTAGTGGCACAGATACGCAGTATTTT. This sequence encodes CASSTSGTDTQYF.

The J gene is TRBJ2-1, the V gene TRBV12-2; the D call in the table, TRBD2, was not verified against the DNA. TRBV12-2 is a known pseudogene. The CDR3 runs 20 residues. DNA for the CDR3: TGTGCAAGTCGCAAGTACGGGACTAGCGGGAGGGAATTGAATTACAATGAGCAGTTCTTC. This encodes CASRKYGTSGRELNYNEQFF.